These 16 T cell receptor beta chains originate from one sample sequenced in a study of breast tumors, draining lymph nodes, adjacent tissues. TCRdb passed the multiplex PCR reads through MiXCR, listing each CDR3 protein once. This table has over 130,000 distinct CDR3 sequences, 30% to 35% appearing once. Breast cancer patients provided tissue from their axillary draining lymph nodes. The sample was axillary lymph node tissue. Receptors originate from a female donor with breast cancer. Some clones in this sample may be carry-over from other donors' samples.

In this sample, this clonotype turned up many times. The chain uses TRBV9 and TRBJ2-5, with D possibly matching TRBD1 (8 bases). V was clipped by 2 bases and J by 4 bases, with 15 bases between them. The germline V gene encodes CDR1 SGDLS and CDR2 YYNGEE. CDR3 length equals 15 residues. The CDR3 DNA reads TGTGCCAGCAGCGTGGGGGGGACAGGAGGAGAGACCCAGTACTTC. This encodes CASSVGGTGGETQYF.

This clonotype was counted many times. The chain has TRBV5-8 and TRBJ2-1; TRBD1 matches 9 bases. This CDR3 has 16 amino acids. The J segment lost 1 base and the V segment lost 4 bases, leaving 6 bases of the junction unmatched. Germline-derived CDR1 and CDR2 are SGHTS and YDEGEE. CDR3 sequence (DNA): TGTGCCAGCAGCCTCGGACAGGGGTGGTCCTACAATGAGCAGTTCTTC. It yields the protein CASSLGQGWSYNEQFF.

The V gene is TRBV5-5, the J gene TRBJ2-2; D ambiguous. V was cut by 0 bases and J by 7 bases, with 4 bases left in between. This CDR3 has 12 amino acids. Germline CDR1 is SGHKS and CDR2 is YYEKEE (reference sequence). Here the CDR3 DNA reads TGTGCCAGCAGCTTGGCTAGCGGGGAGCTGTTTTTT. Translating it yields CASSLASGELFF.

The sample holds many counts of this clonotype. The chain recombines TRBV6-6 with TRBJ1-3; TRBD1 matches at 8 bases. V shed 6 bases and J 4 bases; nucleotides not matched to a gene: 8. The CDR3 is made up of 15 amino acids. Germline values: CDR1 MNHNY, CDR2 SVGAGI (reference sequence). CDR3 sequence (DNA): TGTGCCAGCAGCCATGGACAGGGTCCCGGAAACACCATATATTTT. Its protein product is CASSHGQGPGNTIYF.

This clonotype occurred many times. The chain recombines TRBV28 with TRBJ1-2; no reliable D call. The length of the CDR3 is 13 residues. V gave up 6 bases and J gave up 0 bases, with 8 bases separating them. The germline CDR1 and CDR2 sequences are MDHEN and SYDVKM. CDR3 DNA: TGTGCCAGCAGCCCGTCAGCTAACTATGGCTACACCTTC. Translated, it gives CASSPSANYGYTF.

This clonotype was recorded at least ten times. The chain joins TRBV10-3 to TRBJ1-2; unclear D gene. The CDR3 is made up of 13 amino acids. V shed 0 bases and J shed 4 bases, with 6 bases lying between them. The germline V gene encodes CDR1 ENHRY and CDR2 SYGVKD. The CDR3: CAISESRSYGYTF. CDR3 in DNA: TGTGCCATCAGTGAGTCGAGGAGCTATGGCTACACCTTC.

This clonotype was observed a few times. A read error is possible here, since a much larger clone lies one base away. The chain employs TRBV14 and TRBJ2-5, with no clear D. The germline V gene encodes CDR1 SGHDN and CDR2 FVKESK. The CDR3 sequence is 17 residues long. The CDR3 region is CASSQESWTQNQATQYF. The CDR3 bases are TGTGCCAGCAGCCAAGAATCATGGACCCAAAACCAAGCGACCCAGTACTTC.

The chain uses TRBV5-1 and TRBJ1-1; D unresolved. Germline lookup yields CDR1 SGHRS and CDR2 YFSETQ. The CDR3 covers 15 residues. Trimming removed 0 bases at V and 8 bases at J, with 17 bases between. This CDR3 reads CASSLAAGLREEAFF. CDR3 coding DNA: TGCGCCAGCAGCTTGGCCGCTGGTCTAAGGGAAGAAGCTTTCTTT.

The chain couples TRBV28 to TRBJ1-5; D is perhaps TRBD1 (5 bases). The ends were cut back, 5 bases at V and 0 bases at J, with 11 bases in the middle. Germline V lookup: CDR1 MDHEN, CDR2 SYDVKM. The CDR3 is 15 amino acids. This chain's CDR3 is CASSQQVYSNQPQHF. The CDR3 DNA reads as TGTGCCAGCAGTCAACAGGTCTATAGCAATCAGCCCCAGCATTTT.

This clonotype was observed at least ten times. The V and J genes are TRBV30 and TRBJ2-7, with D perhaps matching TRBD2 (5 bases). The CDR3 totals 15 residues. V lost 4 bases and J lost 2, with 18 bases in between. Per germline, CDR1 GTSNPN and CDR2 SVGIG (reference sequence). DNA of the CDR3: TGTGCCTGGAAGCGGAGCGGAACTACCGCCTACGAGCAGTACTTC. It yields the protein CAWKRSGTTAYEQYF.

This clonotype showed up many times. The CDR3 sequence: CASTQGQGYSPLHF. The DNA of the CDR3 is TGTGCCAGTACCCAAGGACAGGGGTATTCACCCCTCCACTTT. The rearrangement uses TRBV19 and TRBJ1-6, with 9 bases that match TRBD1. Trimming cost V 7 bases and J 8 bases; bases outside gene matches: 6. The length of the CDR3 is 14 residues. The V gene's germline CDR1 is LNHDA and CDR2 SQIVND (reference sequence).

V and J are TRBV9 and TRBJ1-6; D remains unclear. The CDR3 consists of 14 residues. Germline V lookup: CDR1 SGDLS, CDR2 YYNGEE. The ends were cut back, 3 bases at V and 6 bases at J, with 10 bases in the middle. Here the CDR3 reads CASSGRLLNSPLHF. The DNA for the CDR3 is TGTGCCAGCAGCGGACGTTTGCTTAATTCACCCCTCCACTTT.

This clonotype was seen repeatedly, ten times or more. The CDR3 is CASRTGGNYGYTF. CDR3 DNA: TGTGCCAGCAGGACAGGGGGAAACTATGGCTACACCTTC. The chain employs TRBV27 and TRBJ1-2; 9 nucleotides match TRBD1. Looked up from germline, CDR1 is MNHEY and CDR2 is SMNVEV (reference sequence). This CDR3 has 13 residues. V was pared by 6 bases and J by 2 bases, with 1 base of the junction left unmatched.

This clonotype was detected ten times or more. At one end the junction does not follow the germline gene, possibly because of a read error. The chain has TRBV6-5 and TRBJ2-2; D is ambiguous. Germline lookup yields CDR1 MNHEY and CDR2 SVGAGI. CDR3 length: 15 amino acids. The CDR3 protein is CASSHSIPYTGELFF. CDR3 sequence (DNA): TGTGCCAGCAGTCACTCGATTCCCTACACCGGGGAGCTGTTTTTT.

The gene calls are TRBV16 and TRBJ2-1; D is perhaps TRBD1 or TRBD2 (5 bases each). The CDR3 is made up of 13 amino acids. The ends were cut back, 3 bases at V and 7 bases at J, with 10 bases in the middle. The germline gives CDR1 KGHSY, CDR2 FQNENV. The CDR3 loop reads CASSQRGTNEQFF. CDR3 nucleotide sequence: TGTGCCAGCAGCCAGAGGGGCACTAATGAGCAGTTCTTC.

This clonotype was seen at least ten times. V gene TRBV6-5 combines with J gene TRBJ2-5; no clear D. The CDR3 is 13 residues long. The germline V gene has CDR1 MNHEY and CDR2 SVGAGI. Deletions cut 5 bases from V and 7 bases from J, with 14 bases between. CDR3 sequence reads: CASSITAIGTQYF. CDR3 nucleotide sequence: TGTGCCAGCAGTATAACAGCGATCGGGACCCAGTACTTC.